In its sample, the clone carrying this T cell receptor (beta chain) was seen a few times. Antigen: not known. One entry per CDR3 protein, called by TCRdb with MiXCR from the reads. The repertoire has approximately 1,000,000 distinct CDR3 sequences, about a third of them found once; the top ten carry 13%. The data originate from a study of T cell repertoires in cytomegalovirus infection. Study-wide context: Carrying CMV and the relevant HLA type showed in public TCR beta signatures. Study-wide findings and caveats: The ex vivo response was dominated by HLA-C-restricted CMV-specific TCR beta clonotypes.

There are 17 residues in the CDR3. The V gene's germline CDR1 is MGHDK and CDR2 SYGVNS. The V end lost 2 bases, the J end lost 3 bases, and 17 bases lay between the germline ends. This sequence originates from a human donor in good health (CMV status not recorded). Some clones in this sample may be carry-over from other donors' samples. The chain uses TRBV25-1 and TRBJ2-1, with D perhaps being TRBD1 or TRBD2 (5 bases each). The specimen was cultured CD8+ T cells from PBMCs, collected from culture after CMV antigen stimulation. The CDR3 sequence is CASSEKGPLNFYNEQFF. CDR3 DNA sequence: TGTGCCAGCAGTGAAAAGGGACCCCTGAACTTCTACAATGAGCAGTTCTTC.